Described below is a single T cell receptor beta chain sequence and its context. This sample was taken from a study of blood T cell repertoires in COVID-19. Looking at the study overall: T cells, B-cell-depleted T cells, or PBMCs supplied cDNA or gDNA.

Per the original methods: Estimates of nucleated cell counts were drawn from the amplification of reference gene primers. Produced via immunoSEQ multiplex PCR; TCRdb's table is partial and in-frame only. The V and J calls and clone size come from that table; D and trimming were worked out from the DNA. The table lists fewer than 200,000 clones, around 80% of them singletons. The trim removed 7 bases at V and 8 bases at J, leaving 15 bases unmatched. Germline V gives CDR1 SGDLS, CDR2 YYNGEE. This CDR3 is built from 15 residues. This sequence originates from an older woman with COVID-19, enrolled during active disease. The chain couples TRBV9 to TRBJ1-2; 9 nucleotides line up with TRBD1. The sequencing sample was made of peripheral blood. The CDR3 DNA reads TGTGCCAGCTCCGACGGACCCGGGACAGGGATAGGCTACACCTTC. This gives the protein CASSDGPGTGIGYTF. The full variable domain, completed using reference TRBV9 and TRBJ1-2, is DSGVTQTPKHLITATGQRVTLRCSPRSGDLSVYWYQQSLDQGLQFLIQYYNGEERAKGNILERFSAQQFPDLHSELNLSSLELGDSALYFCASSDGPGTGIGYTFGSGTRLTVV.